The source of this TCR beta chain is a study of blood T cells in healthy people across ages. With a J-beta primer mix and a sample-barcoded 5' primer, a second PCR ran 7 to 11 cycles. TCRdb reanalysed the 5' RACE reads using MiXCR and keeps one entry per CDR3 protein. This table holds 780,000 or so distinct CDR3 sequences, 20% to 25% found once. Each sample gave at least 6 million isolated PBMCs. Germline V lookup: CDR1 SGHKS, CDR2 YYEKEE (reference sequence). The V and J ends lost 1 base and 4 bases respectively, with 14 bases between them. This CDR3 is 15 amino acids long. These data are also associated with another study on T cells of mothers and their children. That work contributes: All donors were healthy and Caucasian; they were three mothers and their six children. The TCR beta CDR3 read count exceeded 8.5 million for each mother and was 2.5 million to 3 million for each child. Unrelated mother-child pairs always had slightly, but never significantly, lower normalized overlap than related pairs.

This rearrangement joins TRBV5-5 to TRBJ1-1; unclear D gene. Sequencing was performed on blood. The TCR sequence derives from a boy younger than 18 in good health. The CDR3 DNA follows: TGTGCCAGCAGCTTGTGGGATTACCAACGCACTGAAGCTTTCTTT. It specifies CASSLWDYQRTEAFF.